A single sample is the source of the 24 T cell receptor beta chains below, sequenced in a study of T-cell memory formation after mild COVID-19 (dated by TCRdb to about 2021). Library preparation employed 5' RACE. Sequencing was performed on an Illumina NovaSeq 6000. TCRdb's own reprocessing of the public reads used fastp at Q25 and MiXCR and kept productive beta chains. Rows matching on CDR3 protein sequence are summarized as one entry with the most common DNA and genes. The sample table lists 560,000 or so distinct CDR3 sequences, 15% to 20% of them with a count of one. Of the sample, about 7.4% falls within the top ten clones. The sample comprised PBMCs or a T cell subset sorted from them (not recorded which). Every receptor here comes from an adult woman who had mild COVID-19 (a few samples of this study predate the infection). The sample titles of this study are shuffled in the database, so cell type and time point are left out; the donor was told from shared clones.

This chain uses TRBV12-3 or TRBV12-4 with TRBJ1-2; no reliable D call. CDR3 length: 16 amino acids. Trimming took off 4 bases at V and 2 bases at J, with 17 bases between the two ends. In nucleotides, the CDR3 is TGTGCCAGCAGTTCAGTACCCCGGGGAAGCAACTATGGCTACACCTTC. This gives the protein CASSSVPRGSNYGYTF.

This clonotype turned up a few times. This chain uses TRBV4-3 with TRBJ2-3; D unresolved. Trimming removed 4 bases from V and 7 bases from J, with 15 bases in between. Germline values: CDR1 LGHNA, CDR2 YSLEER. The CDR3 covers 14 residues. CDR3 DNA: TGCGCCAGCAGCCCCCTGGGATGGCAACATACGCAGTATTTT. Translation: CASSPLGWQHTQYF.

This clonotype was counted only a few times. V gene TRBV6-2 or TRBV6-3 combines with J gene TRBJ1-3; no clear D gene. The germline gives CDR1 MNHEY, CDR2 SVGEGT. Trimming removed 6 bases from V and 4 bases from J, with 19 bases in between. This CDR3 is 16 amino acids long. CDR3 nucleotides: TGTGCCAGCAGAACACGCACGGGTAACATCGGAAACACCATATATTTT. Translating it yields CASRTRTGNIGNTIYF.

This clonotype was observed at least ten times. J is TRBJ1-2 and V is TRBV10-3; TRBD1 agrees at 8 bases. The germline V gene has CDR1 ENHRY and CDR2 SYGVKD. The CDR3 spans 14 residues. Trimming cost V 6 bases and J 4 bases; bases outside gene matches: 7. CDR3 sequence (DNA): TGTGCCATCAGCGGACAGGGAGGGGGCTATGGCTACACCTTC. Amino acid sequence: CAISGQGGGYGYTF.

V usage is TRBV12-3 or TRBV12-4 and J usage is TRBJ1-2, with a weak D call TRBD1 (6 bases). V was trimmed by 2 bases and J by 4 bases, leaving 14 bases between them. The CDR3 covers 15 residues. DNA of the CDR3: TGTGCCAGCAGTTTATCCTACAGGGCGAGCTATGGCTACACCTTC. Amino acids: CASSLSYRASYGYTF.

This clonotype was picked up many times. The CDR3 DNA follows: TGTGCCAGCAGTCGGACGGGGAGCAATCAGCCCCAGCATTTT. Amino acid sequence: CASSRTGSNQPQHF. The chain carries TRBV5-4 and TRBJ1-5; D remains ambiguous. The germline gives CDR1 SGHNT, CDR2 YYREEE (reference sequence). The V end was cut by 5 bases, the J end by 1 base, with 10 bases between. The CDR3 runs 14 residues.

This clonotype has only a few counts. CDR3 DNA sequence: TGTGCCAGCAGCCAAGGACAGGGGGCGTTAGGTGGAAAACTGTTTTTT. Residues: CASSQGQGALGGKLFF. The chain links TRBV7-6 to TRBJ1-4, with 11 bases that match TRBD1. Per germline, CDR1 SGHVS and CDR2 FNYEAQ. This CDR3 region has 16 residues. V was clipped by 5 bases and J by 10 bases; unmatched bases: 12.

The rearrangement uses TRBV7-6 and TRBJ2-3, with 14 bases identical to TRBD2. V lost 5 bases, J lost 2 bases, and 3 bases stayed unmatched. Looked up from germline, CDR1 is SGHVS and CDR2 is FNYEAQ. CDR3 size: 16 residues. Here the CDR3 DNA reads TGTGCCAGCAGCCGGACTAGCGGGAGGAACACAGATACGCAGTATTTT. Its protein is CASSRTSGRNTDTQYF.

The J gene is TRBJ1-6, the V gene TRBV5-1; no clear D. The CDR3 has 14 residues. Germline assignment: CDR1 SGHRS and CDR2 YFSETQ. Between the trimmed V and J ends, which lost 0 bases and 9 bases, there was a span of 10 bases. The CDR3 is CASSLVSRFSPLHF. CDR3 in DNA: TGCGCCAGCAGCTTGGTAAGCAGGTTTTCACCCCTCCACTTT.

V gene TRBV7-2 combines with J gene TRBJ2-4, with D perhaps TRBD2 (5 bases). V was cut by 3 bases and J by 0 bases, with 9 bases left in between. CDR1 SGHTA and CDR2 FQGNSA come from the germline V gene. The CDR3 extends over 15 amino acids. CDR3 DNA: TGTGCCAGCAGCTTTGAGGGCTTAGCCAAAAACATTCAGTACTTC. As protein: CASSFEGLAKNIQYF.

The chain joins TRBV6-2 or TRBV6-3 to TRBJ2-1; 7 bases match TRBD2. The CDR3 totals 16 residues. Germline lookup yields CDR1 MNHEY and CDR2 SVGEGT. J was trimmed by 6 bases and V by 6 bases; bases with no gene match: 14. This chain's CDR3 is CASSPGRGRAVNEQFF. The CDR3 nucleotides read TGTGCCAGCAGCCCCGGTCGAGGGAGGGCCGTCAATGAGCAGTTCTTC.

J is TRBJ1-6 and V is TRBV4-3, with 8 positions matching TRBD1. CDR1 is LGHNA and CDR2 is YSLEER in the germline V gene. V shed 3 bases and J 7 bases; nucleotides not matched to a gene: 2. The CDR3 covers 14 residues. CDR3 coding DNA: TGCGCCAGCAGCCAGGGACAGGAGAATTCACCCCTCCACTTT. Translating it yields CASSQGQENSPLHF.

The chain is built from TRBV27 and TRBJ2-4, with 8 bases lining up with TRBD1. The germline gives CDR1 MNHEY, CDR2 SMNVEV (reference sequence). The ends lost 10 bases at V and 6 bases at J; junction bases unmatched: 8. The CDR3 loop spans 13 amino acids. Here the CDR3 reads CATGRTGPNIQYF. DNA for the CDR3: TGTGCCACCGGAAGGACAGGGCCAAACATTCAGTACTTC.

This clonotype was seen a handful of times. The rearrangement uses TRBV20-1 and TRBJ2-5; D may match TRBD1 or TRBD2 (6 bases each). Germline values: CDR1 DFQATT, CDR2 SNEGSKA (reference sequence). V lost 6 bases to trimming and J lost 5 bases, with 19 bases between them. The CDR3 is made up of 14 amino acids. The CDR3 loop reads CSASAGGGRETQYF. Here the CDR3 DNA reads TGCAGTGCCTCAGCCGGAGGGGGGCGGGAGACCCAGTACTTC.

The CDR3 region is CASSYSTRRQPQHF. DNA for the CDR3: TGTGCCAGCAGTTACTCGACCAGACGACAGCCCCAGCATTTT. V and J are TRBV6-2 or TRBV6-3 and TRBJ1-5; D gene ambiguous. The length of the CDR3 is 14 residues. Per germline, CDR1 MNHEY and CDR2 SVGEGT. Trimming stripped 0 bases from V and 7 bases from J, with 10 bases between.

This clonotype has ten or more counts. The chain combines TRBV12-3 or TRBV12-4 with TRBJ2-3; a possible D gene is TRBD2 (6 bases). Trimming took 2 bases from V and 7 from J, leaving 13 bases between them. CDR3 length equals 14 residues. CDR3 bases: TGTGCCAGCAGTTTATGGGGGGAGGCGAATACGCAGTATTTT. It specifies CASSLWGEANTQYF.

This chain joins TRBV7-9 and TRBJ1-6, with 11 bases identical to TRBD1. Germline loops: CDR1 SEHNR, CDR2 FQNEAQ (reference sequence). V was clipped by 1 base and J by 10 bases; unmatched bases: 6. This CDR3 comprises 16 residues. CDR3 coding DNA: TGTGCCAGCAGCTTAGATACCGGGACAGGGGGATCACCCCTCCACTTT. Translating gives CASSLDTGTGGSPLHF.

The genes are TRBV20-1 and TRBJ2-1; the match to TRBD2 covers 9 bases. Trimming at V came to 3 bases and at J to 8 bases, leaving 11 bases not matched to a gene. This CDR3 is 15 amino acids long. Germline loops: CDR1 DFQATT, CDR2 SNEGSKA (reference sequence). CDR3 region: CSARRAGGPLDEQFF. For the CDR3, the DNA is TGCAGTGCTAGGAGAGCGGGAGGACCCTTGGATGAGCAGTTCTTC.

This clonotype was detected only a few times. V and J are TRBV11-2 and TRBJ2-3; D not certain. CDR3 size: 21 residues. The germline V gene encodes CDR1 SGHAT and CDR2 FQNNGV. The V and J ends lost 5 bases and 0 bases respectively, with 30 bases between them. In DNA, the CDR3 is TGTGCCAGCAGCCCTCATCCCGTCCTCTCAACATTAGAATCTAGCACAGATACGCAGTATTTT. This codes for CASSPHPVLSTLESSTDTQYF.

This clonotype was recorded many times. The rearrangement links TRBV7-7 to TRBJ2-5; D not certain. The CDR3 length is 13 residues. The germline V and J ends were trimmed by 1 base and 4 bases, with 7 bases remaining between them. The germline gives CDR1 SSHAT, CDR2 FNYEAQ (reference sequence). CDR3 sequence reads: CASSLGLGETQYF. The DNA of the CDR3 is TGTGCCAGCAGCTTAGGGTTAGGAGAGACCCAGTACTTC.

The chain combines TRBV9 with TRBJ2-6; 7 positions match TRBD2. After removal of 0 bases from V and 2 bases from J, the junction contained 8 bases not matched to a gene. The CDR3 totals 18 residues. Germline V gene lookup returns CDR1 SGDLS and CDR2 YYNGEE. The DNA of the CDR3 is TGTGCCAGCAGCGTAGGCAGCGGAGCGGGGACTGGGGCCAACGTCCTGACTTTC. It is translated as CASSVGSGAGTGANVLTF.

The J gene is TRBJ2-1, the V gene TRBV3-1; 8 bases align to TRBD2. The CDR3 length is 16 residues. CDR1 LGHDT and CDR2 YNNKEL come from the germline V gene (reference sequence). V gave up 2 bases and J gave up 2 bases; unmatched junction bases: 5. In DNA, the CDR3 is TGTGCCAGCAGCCAAACGGGGGGGAACACCTACAATGAGCAGTTCTTC. The encoded protein is CASSQTGGNTYNEQFF.

The gene calls are TRBV6-2 or TRBV6-3 and TRBJ1-5; D uncertain. The CDR3 consists of 16 residues. The V gene's germline CDR1 is MNHEY and CDR2 SVGEGT. The V and J ends lost 6 bases and 4 bases respectively, with 19 bases between them. The chain's CDR3 is CASSLERDGWNQPQHF. The CDR3 bases are TGTGCCAGCAGCCTCGAAAGGGATGGATGGAATCAGCCCCAGCATTTT.

The chain uses TRBV7-2 and TRBJ1-4; D is unclear. V dropped 1 base and J dropped 3 bases, with 3 bases sitting between them. This CDR3 is 13 amino acids long. Germline-derived CDR1 and CDR2 are SGHTA and FQGNSA. CDR3 in amino acids: CASSLVSNEKLFF. DNA for the CDR3: TGTGCCAGCAGCTTAGTATCTAATGAAAAACTGTTTTTT.